Sequencing of this TCR beta chain was carried out in a study of blood T cells in healthy people across ages. A J-beta primer mix and a sample-barcoded 5' primer were used in a second PCR of about 7 to 12 cycles. TCRdb ran MiXCR on the 5' RACE reads and lists one entry per CDR3 protein. The table includes more than 700,000 distinct CDR3 sequences, about half detected once. The CDR3 length is 14 residues. After removal of 5 bases from V and 7 bases from J, the junction contained 7 bases not matched to a gene. Germline CDR1 reads SGHTA; CDR2 reads FQGNSA. The chain uses TRBV7-2 and TRBJ2-7; 11 nucleotides match TRBD2. Material: blood. The TCR originated in a man older than 75 in good health. The CDR3 nucleotides are TGTGCCAGCAGCACCGGGACTAGCGGTTTAGAGCAGTACTTC. Encoded protein: CASSTGTSGLEQYF.